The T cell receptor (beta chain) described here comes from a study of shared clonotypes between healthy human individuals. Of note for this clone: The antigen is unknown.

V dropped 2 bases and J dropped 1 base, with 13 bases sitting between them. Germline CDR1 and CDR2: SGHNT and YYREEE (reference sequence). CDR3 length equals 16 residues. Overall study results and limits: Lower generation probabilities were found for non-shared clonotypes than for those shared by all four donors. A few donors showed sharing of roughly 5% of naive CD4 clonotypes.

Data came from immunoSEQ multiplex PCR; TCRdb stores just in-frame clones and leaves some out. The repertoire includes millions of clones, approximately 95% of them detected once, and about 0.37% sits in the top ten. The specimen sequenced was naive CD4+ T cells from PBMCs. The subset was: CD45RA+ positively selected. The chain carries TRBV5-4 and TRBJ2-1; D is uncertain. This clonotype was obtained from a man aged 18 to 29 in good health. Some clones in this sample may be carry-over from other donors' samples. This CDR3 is CASSFSSRLSYNEQFF. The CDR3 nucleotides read TGTGCCAGCAGCTTTTCTTCCAGGCTGTCCTACAATGAGCAGTTCTTC. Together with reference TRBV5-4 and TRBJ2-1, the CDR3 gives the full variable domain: ETGVTQSPTHLIKTRGQQVTLRCSSQSGHNTVSWYQQALGQGPQFIFQYYREEENGRGNFPPRFSGLQFPNYSSELNVNALELDDSALYLCASSFSSRLSYNEQFFGPGTRLTVL.